This T cell receptor (beta chain) was recovered during a study of T cell responses to AZD1222 COVID-19 vaccine. Study observations and caveats: Targets within unmutated variant regions were reportedly found for nearly half of spike-specific TCRs. Of the AZD1222 recipients, only 5 to 7 were seropositive at baseline.

About this clone itself: Its antigen remains unidentified.

The CDR3 consists of 14 residues. Germline V gene sequence: CDR1 LGHNA, CDR2 YNFKEQ. V dropped 11 bases and J dropped 0 bases, with 16 bases sitting between them. TCRdb keeps only in-frame clones here, not all; method: immunoSEQ multiplex PCR. The sample shows under 200,000 clones, around nine tenths of them seen only once. The material was peripheral blood, obtained 28 days after the second dose of the MenACWY control vaccine. The TCR originated in an adult who received the MenACWY meningococcal vaccine as a control. This sequence joins TRBV4-2 and TRBJ1-1, with a possible D match to TRBD1 (5 bases). The CDR3 loop reads CASGAGSMNTEAFF. As DNA, the CDR3 is TGTGCCTCCGGGGCAGGGAGCATGAACACTGAAGCTTTCTTT.